This TCR beta chain was captured by sequencing in a study of blood T cell repertoires in COVID-19. Across the whole study: Donors in the United States, Italy and Spain gave samples during acute or convalescent COVID-19. T cells, B-cell-depleted T cells, or PBMCs provided the cDNA or gDNA that served as material.

Source study methods: Reference gene primer amplification in the assay estimated nucleated cell counts. The data were produced by immunoSEQ multiplex PCR, yet TCRdb's version contains in-frame clones alone and is incomplete. V, J and clone size reflect that table, while D and trimming were determined from the DNA. The table shows approximately 100,000 clones, with 81% occurring only once. The CDR3 loop spans 13 amino acids. Germline V CDR1 and CDR2: SGHKS, YYEKEE (reference sequence). The V end was cut by 6 bases, the J end by 2 bases, with 11 bases between. The V and J genes are TRBV5-5 and TRBJ1-2; D is ambiguous. Sequencing input: peripheral blood. This TCR was recovered from a human donor in a cohort sampled during active COVID-19. CDR3 sequence reads: CASNPPENYGYTF. CDR3 nucleotide sequence: TGTGCCAGCAACCCCCCGGAGAACTATGGCTACACCTTC.